The 16 T cell receptor beta chains below come from one sample, sequenced in a study of blood T cell repertoires in COVID-19. Using immunoSEQ multiplex PCR, the repertoire was profiled, and TCRdb retains in-frame clones only, with some absent. The sample consists of fewer than 100,000 clones, 79% of them appearing once. The source material was peripheral blood. These receptors all come from a human donor in a cohort sampled during active COVID-19.

This rearrangement joins TRBV18 to TRBJ2-5, with 10 bases lining up with TRBD1. The CDR3 contains 15 residues. The germline CDR1 and CDR2 sequences are KGHSH and LQKENI. Germline trimming cut 0 bases from V and 5 bases from J; bases unmatched to any gene: 3. CDR3 amino acids: CASSPPTGGMETQYF. DNA for the CDR3: TGTGCCAGCTCACCACCGACAGGGGGCATGGAGACCCAGTACTTC.

The chain is built from TRBV9 and TRBJ2-1; D is uncertain. The CDR3 length is 14 residues. The ends were cut back, 0 bases at V and 0 bases at J, with 4 bases in the middle. Germline-derived CDR1 and CDR2 are SGDLS and YYNGEE. For the CDR3, the DNA is TGTGCCAGCAGCGTAGGGAGCTCCTACAATGAGCAGTTCTTC. Its translation is CASSVGSSYNEQFF.

CDR3 residues: CASYNPETGYEQYF. CDR3 DNA sequence: TGCGCCAGCTACAATCCCGAAACAGGGTACGAGCAGTACTTC. The V call is TRBV5-1, the J call TRBJ2-7, with TRBD1 as a possible D gene (6 bases). This CDR3 spans 14 amino acids. The V end lost 7 bases, the J end lost 4 bases, and 18 bases lay between the germline ends. Germline CDR1 is SGHRS and CDR2 is YFSETQ.

This clone was detected only once. One end of the junction varies from germline; a read error may be responsible. V is TRBV7-8 and J is TRBJ2-1, with D possibly matching TRBD2 (5 bases). The CDR3 totals 13 residues. Germline V gives CDR1 SGHVS, CDR2 FQNEAQ. Here the CDR3 reads CASSLSLEGSLIF. Written as DNA, the CDR3 is TGTGCCAGCAGCTTATCCCTCGAGGGAAGTCTGATCTTC.

This chain uses TRBV4-3 with TRBJ2-7, with 10 bases that match TRBD2. The germline V gene encodes CDR1 LGHNA and CDR2 YSLEER. The CDR3 totals 16 residues. V lost 1 base, J lost 2 bases, and 5 bases stayed unmatched. CDR3: CASSQASSGRPYEQYF. The DNA for the CDR3 is TGCGCCAGCAGCCAAGCGTCTAGCGGGAGACCCTACGAGCAGTACTTC.

This chain joins TRBV19 and TRBJ2-5; TRBD2 matches 10 bases. CDR1 and CDR2 from the germline V gene are LNHDA and SQIVND (reference sequence). Germline trimming cut 4 bases from V and 5 bases from J; bases unmatched to any gene: 10. This CDR3 region has 16 residues. The CDR3 is CASSNPSGSSGETQYF. DNA for the CDR3: TGTGCCAGTAGTAACCCTAGCGGGAGCAGTGGGGAGACCCAGTACTTC.

This clone has a handful of counts. J is TRBJ1-3 and V is TRBV11-2; the D is unclear. The germline gives CDR1 SGHAT, CDR2 FQNNGV. V was cut by 3 bases and J by 4 bases, with 7 bases left in between. CDR3 length: 13 residues. The CDR3 DNA reads as TGTGCCAGCAGCTTTAGCGTCGGAAACACCATATATTTT. Translated: CASSFSVGNTIYF.

The chain combines TRBV5-1 with TRBJ2-5; TRBD1 aligns across 10 bases. The trim removed 2 bases at V and 5 bases at J, leaving 6 bases unmatched. CDR3 length equals 15 residues. Germline V lookup: CDR1 SGHRS, CDR2 YFSETQ. For the CDR3, the DNA is TGCGCCAGCAGCTTAACGACAGGGGGCCAGGAGACCCAGTACTTC. This gives the protein CASSLTTGGQETQYF.

V gene TRBV29-1 combines with J gene TRBJ2-1; 10 bases are shared with TRBD2. CDR1 SQVTM and CDR2 ANQGSEA come from the germline V gene. Trimming at V came to 5 bases and at J to 5 bases, leaving 12 bases not matched to a gene. The CDR3 consists of 16 residues. Written as DNA, the CDR3 is TGCAGCGTTCAAACCTCGGGACTAGCGATAGACAATGAGCAGTTCTTC. Translation gives CSVQTSGLAIDNEQFF.

This clone was detected a few times. V is TRBV6-6 and J is TRBJ1-1; D unclear. CDR1 and CDR2 (germline): MNHNY, SVGAGI (reference sequence). This CDR3 is 12 amino acids long. V was shortened by 6 bases and J by 5 bases, with 10 bases between the two germline ends. CDR3 residues: CASSSTGTEAFF. CDR3 nucleotides: TGTGCCAGCAGCTCGACGGGAACTGAAGCTTTCTTT.

In nucleotides, the CDR3 is TGTGCCACCAGTGATCCCGGGGAAAACAATGAGCAGTTCTTC. Protein: CATSDPGENNEQFF. This chain uses TRBV24-1 with TRBJ2-1; D is perhaps TRBD2 (5 bases). The CDR3 spans 14 residues. Trimming removed 3 bases at V and 5 bases at J, with 10 bases between. Germline V lookup: CDR1 KGHDR, CDR2 SFDVKD.

V and J are TRBV9 and TRBJ1-1, with TRBD1 matching over 9 bases. J was trimmed by 11 bases and V by 4 bases; bases with no gene match: 9. The germline V gene has CDR1 SGDLS and CDR2 YYNGEE. The CDR3 runs 13 residues. CDR3 in DNA: TGTGCCAGCAGCACCCGGACAGGGGAGCGGGCTTTCTTT. Translated: CASSTRTGERAFF.

This clone showed up just a few times. The same CDR3 can be traced to other DNA sequences in this sample. The chain has TRBV7-2 and TRBJ1-1; 7 nucleotides align to TRBD1. J was trimmed by 1 base and V by 5 bases; bases with no gene match: 4. The CDR3 extends over 14 amino acids. Germline loops: CDR1 SGHTA, CDR2 FQGNSA. The CDR3 nucleotides are TGTGCCAGCAGCCCCGGGACAGCGAACACTGAAGCTTTCTTT. This encodes CASSPGTANTEAFF.

Here the CDR3 DNA reads TGTGCCAGCAGCTCGACAGTTAATACGGCCAATGAGCAGTTCTTC. Translation gives CASSSTVNTANEQFF. The rearrangement joins TRBV7-8 to TRBJ2-1; possible D gene TRBD1, 5 bases. The CDR3 is made up of 15 amino acids. The V end was cut by 4 bases, the J end by 6 bases, with 16 bases between. CDR1 and CDR2 from the germline V gene are SGHVS and FQNEAQ.

The gene calls are TRBV7-6 and TRBJ2-5; tentatively, D is TRBD1 (5 bases). CDR1 is SGHVS and CDR2 is FNYEAQ in the germline V gene. V shed 5 bases and J shed 4 bases, with 20 bases lying between them. This CDR3 contains 16 residues. The CDR3 nucleotides are TGTGCCAGCAGCACGAATGGGGCAGGGTCAGCAGAGACCCAGTACTTC. Translating it yields CASSTNGAGSAETQYF. Variable domain in full (rest from reference TRBV7-6 and TRBJ2-5): GAGVSQSPRYKVTKRGQDVALRCDPISGHVSLYWYRQALGQGPEFLTYFNYEAQQDKSGLPNDRFSAERPEGSISTLTIQRTEQRDSAMYRCASSTNGAGSAETQYFGPGTRLLVL.

The chain uses TRBV15 and TRBJ2-1; D not certain. This CDR3 is built from 12 residues. V shed 6 bases and J shed 5 bases, with 8 bases lying between them. The V gene's germline CDR1 is LNHNV and CDR2 YYDKDF (reference sequence). CDR3 protein: CATRRGHNEQFF. DNA of the CDR3: TGTGCCACCAGGCGAGGCCACAATGAGCAGTTCTTC.